The 13 T cell receptor beta chains listed next were all sequenced from one sample in a study of blood T cell repertoires in COVID-19. Libraries were prepared by immunoSEQ multiplex PCR; TCRdb keeps only in-frame clonotypes and omits some of them. The sample lists 70,000 or so clones, around 74% seen once, with under 25% in the top ten. The sequencing sample was made of peripheral blood. These receptors were obtained from a man between 70 and 80 years old with acute or convalescent COVID-19.

V usage is TRBV19 and J usage is TRBJ2-7, with 10 positions matching TRBD2. V was pared by 6 bases and J by 4 bases, with 6 bases of the junction left unmatched. Germline CDR1 and CDR2: LNHDA and SQIVND (reference sequence). The CDR3 consists of 14 residues. The CDR3 loop is CASSFTSGVYEQYF. CDR3 sequence (DNA): TGTGCCAGTAGCTTTACTAGCGGGGTATACGAGCAGTACTTC.

This clone was observed a few times. The J gene is TRBJ1-1, the V gene TRBV6-6; tentatively, D is TRBD1 (6 bases). CDR3 size: 16 residues. Trimming took 7 bases from V and 4 from J, leaving 22 bases between them. CDR1 MNHNY and CDR2 SVGAGI come from the germline V gene (reference sequence). The CDR3 DNA follows: TGTGCCAGCACCGACGGGGGCGGGGGACGGAGCACTGAAGCTTTCTTT. Translation gives CASTDGGGGRSTEAFF.

The rearrangement joins TRBV19 to TRBJ1-6, with a possible D match to TRBD1 (6 bases). This CDR3 spans 14 amino acids. CDR1 is LNHDA and CDR2 is SQIVND in the germline V gene (reference sequence). Trimming took off 7 bases at V and 9 bases at J, with 16 bases between the two ends. CDR3 sequence (DNA): TGTGCCAGTATTTCCGGCCAGGGGAGTTCACCCCTCCACTTT. Protein: CASISGQGSSPLHF.

The chain employs TRBV5-1 and TRBJ1-5; tentative D call: TRBD1 (6 bases). The V gene's germline CDR1 is SGHRS and CDR2 YFSETQ. This CDR3 contains 13 residues. Trimming cost V 4 bases and J 5 bases, with 10 bases left between them. CDR3 protein: CASSQGTDQPQHF. CDR3 sequence (DNA): TGCGCCAGCAGCCAGGGGACGGATCAGCCCCAGCATTTT.

The chain joins TRBV3-1 (or the pseudogene TRBV3-2) to TRBJ2-5; no clear D gene. The CDR3 contains 11 residues. V lost 2 bases and J 5 bases, leaving 3 bases between the germline ends. CDR1 is LGHDT, CDR2 YNNKEL, per germline (reference sequence). The CDR3, as DNA: TGTGCCAGCAGCCAATCGGAGACCCAGTACTTC. Amino acid sequence: CASSQSETQYF.

V usage is TRBV2 and J usage is TRBJ2-3; D is perhaps TRBD2 (5 bases). Germline values: CDR1 SNHLY, CDR2 FYNNEI. This CDR3 is 15 amino acids long. V dropped 6 bases and J dropped 2 bases, with 15 bases sitting between them. CDR3 in DNA: TGTGCCAGCAGGGGGTTGAGGGATATCACAGATACGCAGTATTTT. Its translation: CASRGLRDITDTQYF.

This clone showed up just a few times. The chain carries TRBV10-3 and TRBJ1-2; TRBD1 might be the D (6 bases). This CDR3 has 15 residues. The V end lost 0 bases, the J end lost 2 bases, and 10 bases lay between the germline ends. The germline gives CDR1 ENHRY, CDR2 SYGVKD. In nucleotides, the CDR3 is TGTGCCATCAGTGAGTCGGCGGACAGAAACTATGGCTACACCTTC. Translating it yields CAISESADRNYGYTF.

This clone was found a few times. V and J are TRBV5-8 and TRBJ2-7; possibly TRBD2 for D (6 bases). V lost 4 bases and J lost 0, with 17 bases in between. There are 16 residues in the CDR3. Germline CDR1 is SGHTS and CDR2 is YDEGEE. This CDR3 reads CASSPGRDASSYEQYF. As DNA, the CDR3 is TGTGCCAGCAGCCCTGGGCGGGACGCGAGCTCCTACGAGCAGTACTTC.

This clone has only one observation. The genes are TRBV7-3 and TRBJ2-2; 9 bases align to TRBD1. This CDR3 has 14 residues. The V segment lost 7 bases and the J segment 6 bases; nucleotides outside the gene matches: 6. Germline loops: CDR1 SGHTA, CDR2 FQGTGA. CDR3 DNA sequence: TGTGCCAGCAATCCGGGACAGGGAGCCGGGGAGCTGTTTTTT. It yields the protein CASNPGQGAGELFF. Supplemented by reference TRBV7-3 and TRBJ2-2, the full variable domain reads GAGVSQTPSNKVTEKGKYVELRCDPISGHTALYWYRQSLGQGPEFLIYFQGTGAADDSGLPNDRFFAVRPEGSVSTLKIQRTERGDSAVYLCASNPGQGAGELFFGEGSRLTVL.

This chain links TRBV6-5 with TRBJ1-1, with a possible D match to TRBD1 (5 bases). Germline assignment: CDR1 MNHEY and CDR2 SVGAGI. V was cut by 4 bases and J by 8 bases, with 8 bases left in between. CDR3 length: 11 residues. The CDR3: CASSWQGEAFF. DNA of the CDR3: TGTGCCAGCAGTTGGCAGGGCGAAGCTTTCTTT.

This chain connects TRBV7-2 to TRBJ1-2; D unresolved. CDR3 size: 11 residues. V lost 10 bases and J lost 4, with 10 bases in between. Looked up from germline, CDR1 is SGHTA and CDR2 is FQGNSA. Here the CDR3 DNA reads TGTGCCATCGAGGGCGTCTATGGCTACACCTTC. Amino acid sequence: CAIEGVYGYTF. The whole variable domain, filled in from reference TRBV7-2 and TRBJ1-2, reads GAGVSQSPSNKVTEKGKDVELRCDPISGHTALYWYRQSLGQGLEFLIYFQGNSAPDKSGLPSDRFSAERTGGSVSTLTIQRTQQEDSAVYLCAIEGVYGYTFGSGTRLTVV.

This chain connects TRBV21-1 to TRBJ2-5; the table assigns TRBD2, which was not confirmed against the DNA. TRBV21-1 corresponds to a pseudogene. The CDR3 is 16 amino acids. CDR3 nucleotides: TGTGCCAGCAGCAAGTACGGGGGGAAGGGGCAAGAGACCCAGTACTTC. It yields the protein CASSKYGGKGQETQYF.

This clone was detected only once. The chain has TRBV2 and TRBJ2-7, with D possibly TRBD2 on 5 matching bases. V was clipped by 9 bases and J by 6 bases, with 15 bases between them. Germline CDR1 SNHLY, CDR2 FYNNEI. This CDR3 comprises 12 residues. The chain's CDR3 is CAREVGSGEQYF. In nucleotides, the CDR3 is TGTGCCAGGGAAGTTGGGAGCGGCGAGCAGTACTTC. The full variable domain, in which reference TRBV2 and TRBJ2-7 provide the parts outside the CDR3, is EPEVTQTPSHQVTQMGQEVILRCVPISNHLYFYWYRQILGQKVEFLVSFYNNEISEKSEIFDDQFSVERPDGSNFTLKIRSTKLEDSAMYFCAREVGSGEQYFGPGTRLTVT.